The entry below gives a single T cell receptor (beta chain) sequence along with its context. Its antigen is not yet known. It has no much larger one-base neighbor in the sample; base qualities were not kept. The CDR3 regions of human TCRbeta chains were analyzed by immunosequencing. The study's processing was this. Repertoire TCRs were checked for matches against a reference library of SARS-CoV-2-specific TCRs that had been generated using the MIRA antigen-specificity platform. Breadth was defined as the fraction of unique TCRs that were SARS-CoV-2-associated, and depth was defined as the fraction of total T cells that were SARS-CoV-2-associated. Using the MIRA data, each spike-specific TCR was mapped to the spike region that the TCR reacts to and placed in a CD4 or CD8 class. Log10-transformed breadth and depth values were compared by one-way ANOVA with Sidak's multiple comparisons tests. The source is immuneACCESS, and TCRdb retained only in-frame sequences with V and J called. Part of the clones is not carried over; for the studies checked, unresolved V genes explain less than half of this, and the remainder is unexplained. Clone size and V and J calls were adopted from that table, with D and trimming inferred from the DNA. Across this sample there are 150,000 to 200,000 clones, with 88% seen only once. Of the sample, 11% falls within the top ten clones.

The data were obtained in a study of T cell responses to AZD1222 COVID-19 vaccine (dated by TCRdb to the early 2020s). As for the study more broadly: TCR sequencing was performed for about 240 trial participants, of whom 200 to 210 were given two doses of AZD1222 and around 25 were given two doses of MenACWY control vaccine. Trial participants were enrolled by age into 18-55, 56-69 and 70-plus year subgroups, with 148, 28 and 57 TCR-sequenced participants respectively. Beyond this particular receptor, the publication reports: Reportedly, close to half of the unique spike-specific TCRs recognized epitopes lying outside the regions that are mutated in the B.1.351 and B.1.1.7 variants. Vaccine-associated CD4 TCRs spanned the whole spike protein, with dominant responses in regions 160-218 and 743-854. In the small 56-69-year group, the increase in depth fell short of significance, most likely because of low power. Because no day 14 peak-response samples were available, the repertoires could be characterized only after the peak T cell response. After two AZD1222 doses, both the breadth and the depth of spike-specific TCRs were significantly higher than at day 0 and than in MenACWY recipients. Only a handful of AZD1222 recipients were SARS-CoV-2 seropositive at baseline, limiting conclusions about previously exposed vaccinees. Most participants were white British and females outnumbered males, and the authors suggested that clonal diversity may have been underestimated.

V loses 2 bases of germline sequence and J loses 5 bases, and the interval between the two ends is 17 bases. From cysteine to phenylalanine, the CDR3 is 15 amino acids long. Only CDR3 DNA remains: 45 bases, in frame from the first base. Taken from the germline V gene, the CDR1 and CDR2 loops are SGHRS and YFSETQ. The sample's time point label is to be understood as: about 28 days (+/-7) after the second vaccine dose. Because spike-specific TCR depth and breadth did not differ between the two schedules, AZD1222 recipients who got a second dose at roughly 4 weeks were pooled with those who got a second dose at roughly 12 weeks. Vaccinee samples were obtained from the UK trials COV001 and COV002, which included a single-blind randomized controlled phase 2/3 trial of AZD1222 (ChAdOx1 nCoV-19) in healthy adults. For TCRbeta chain sequencing, PBMC samples were collected from trial participants at day 0 and at day 28 after the second dose.

This specimen consisted of peripheral blood, obtained 28 days after the second AZD1222 dose. This clonotype was sampled from an adult who received the AZD1222 COVID-19 vaccine. The rearranged segments are TRBV5-1 and TRBJ2-7, with the D call perhaps TRBD1 or TRBD2, each one matching 5 bases. The DNA reads TGCGCCAGCAGCTTCTCCGGGACCATCCAGGACGAGCAGTACTTC. This sequence encodes CASSFSGTIQDEQYF.